The clone carrying this T cell receptor beta chain turned up a few times. Clones were read by immunoSEQ multiplex PCR, and TCRdb kept only the in-frame ones, dropping some. The sample records about 120,000 clones, 80% to 90% being singletons. Trimming cost V 2 bases and J 6 bases, with 10 bases left between them. CDR3 length equals 14 residues. The germline CDR1 and CDR2 sequences are LNHDA and SQIVND (reference sequence). This entry is derived from a study of control samples from healthy donors and cancer patients. Sequencing input: PBMCs. The chain couples TRBV19 to TRBJ2-2; unclear D gene. This clonotype originated in a woman aged 50 to 65 with colorectal cancer. The CDR3 loop is CASSISPSAGELFF. The CDR3 DNA reads as TGTGCCAGTAGTATAAGTCCGTCAGCCGGGGAGCTGTTTTTT. The full variable domain, with the rest looked up from reference TRBV19 and TRBJ2-2, is DGGITQSPKYLFRKEGQNVTLSCEQNLNHDAMYWYRQDPGQGLRLIYYSQIVNDFQKGDIAEGYSVSREKKESFPLTVTSAQKNPTAFYLCASSISPSAGELFFGEGSRLTVL.